The source of this T cell receptor beta chain is a study of cytomegalovirus exposure and HLA in healthy donors. To note about this clone: Its antigen is as yet unknown.

Study conclusions and caveats: Earlier findings revealed that most TCR beta V segments proved productive either about 87% or about 30% of the time. In vitro assays verified that a few CMV-associated chains recognized CMV antigens specifically.

Both 60 Vbeta primers and 13 Jbeta primers went into the PCR. In the original analysis: Later reanalysis found around 74 million unique TCR beta chains, around 9.9 million of them shared. Clones were read by immunoSEQ multiplex PCR, and TCRdb kept only the in-frame ones, dropping some. The D gene and trimming were derived from the DNA, and the V and J assignments and clone size from that table. The sample includes about 120,000 clones, approximately 80% of them seen just once. The CDR3 loop spans 16 amino acids. The V end lost 4 bases, the J end lost 0 bases, and 16 bases lay between the germline ends. Germline V gene sequence: CDR1 MGHRA, CDR2 YSYEKL.

This clonotype originated in a man aged 30 to 39 in good health and CMV-seropositive. The chain has TRBV4-1 and TRBJ2-7; a possible D gene is TRBD2 (6 bases). The sequenced sample consisted of PBMCs. This CDR3 reads CASSPLGGGRSYEQYF. The CDR3 nucleotides are TGCGCCAGCAGCCCCTTGGGGGGAGGCCGCTCCTACGAGCAGTACTTC.